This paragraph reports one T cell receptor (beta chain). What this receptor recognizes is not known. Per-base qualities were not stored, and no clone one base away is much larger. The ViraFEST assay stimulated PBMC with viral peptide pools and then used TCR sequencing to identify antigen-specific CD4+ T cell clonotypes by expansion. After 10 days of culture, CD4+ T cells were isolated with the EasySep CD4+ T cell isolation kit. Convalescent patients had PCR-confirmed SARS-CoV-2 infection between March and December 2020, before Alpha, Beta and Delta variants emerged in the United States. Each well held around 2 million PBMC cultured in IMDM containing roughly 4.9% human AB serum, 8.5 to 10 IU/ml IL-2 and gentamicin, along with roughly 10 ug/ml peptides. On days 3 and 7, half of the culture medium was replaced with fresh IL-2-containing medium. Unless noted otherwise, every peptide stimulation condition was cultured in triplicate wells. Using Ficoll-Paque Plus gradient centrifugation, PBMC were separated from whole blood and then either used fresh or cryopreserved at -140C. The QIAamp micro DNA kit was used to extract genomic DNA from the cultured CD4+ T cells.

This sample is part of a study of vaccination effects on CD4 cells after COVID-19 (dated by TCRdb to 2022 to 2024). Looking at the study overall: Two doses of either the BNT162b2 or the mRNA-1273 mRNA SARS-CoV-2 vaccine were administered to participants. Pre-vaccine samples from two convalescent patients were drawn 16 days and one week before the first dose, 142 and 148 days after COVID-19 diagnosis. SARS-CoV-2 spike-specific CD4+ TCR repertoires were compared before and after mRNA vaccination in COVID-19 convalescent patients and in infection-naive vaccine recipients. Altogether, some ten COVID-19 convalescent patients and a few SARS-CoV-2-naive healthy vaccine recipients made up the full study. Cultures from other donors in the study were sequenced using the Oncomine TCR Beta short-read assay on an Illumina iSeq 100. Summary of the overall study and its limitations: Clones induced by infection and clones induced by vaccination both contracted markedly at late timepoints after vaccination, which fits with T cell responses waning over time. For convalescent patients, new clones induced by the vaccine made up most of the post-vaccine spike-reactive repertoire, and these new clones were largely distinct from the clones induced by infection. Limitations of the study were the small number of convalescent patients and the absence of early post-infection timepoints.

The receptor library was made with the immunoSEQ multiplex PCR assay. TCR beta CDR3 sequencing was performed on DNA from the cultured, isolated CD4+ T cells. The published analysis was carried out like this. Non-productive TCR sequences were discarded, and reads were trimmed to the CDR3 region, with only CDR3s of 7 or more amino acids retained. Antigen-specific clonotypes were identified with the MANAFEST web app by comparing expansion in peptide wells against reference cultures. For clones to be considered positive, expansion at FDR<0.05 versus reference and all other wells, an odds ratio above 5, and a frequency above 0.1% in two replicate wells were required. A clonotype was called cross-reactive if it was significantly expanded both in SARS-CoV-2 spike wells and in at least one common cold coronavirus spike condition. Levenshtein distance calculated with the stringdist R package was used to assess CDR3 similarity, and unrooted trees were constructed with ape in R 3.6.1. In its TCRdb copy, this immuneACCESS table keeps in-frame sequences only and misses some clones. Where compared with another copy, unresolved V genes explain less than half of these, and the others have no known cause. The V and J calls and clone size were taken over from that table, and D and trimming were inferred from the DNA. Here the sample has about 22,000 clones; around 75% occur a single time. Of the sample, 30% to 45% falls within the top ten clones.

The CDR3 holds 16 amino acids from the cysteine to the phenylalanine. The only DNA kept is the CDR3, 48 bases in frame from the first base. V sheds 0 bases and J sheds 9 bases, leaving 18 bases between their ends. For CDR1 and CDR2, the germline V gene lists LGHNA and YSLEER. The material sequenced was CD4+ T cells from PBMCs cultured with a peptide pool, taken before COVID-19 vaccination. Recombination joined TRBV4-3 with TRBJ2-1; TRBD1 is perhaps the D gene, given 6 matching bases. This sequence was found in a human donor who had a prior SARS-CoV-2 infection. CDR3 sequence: CASSQDKGTPSGEQFF. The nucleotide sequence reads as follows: TGCGCCAGCAGCCAAGATAAAGGGACACCCTCTGGTGAGCAGTTCTTC.